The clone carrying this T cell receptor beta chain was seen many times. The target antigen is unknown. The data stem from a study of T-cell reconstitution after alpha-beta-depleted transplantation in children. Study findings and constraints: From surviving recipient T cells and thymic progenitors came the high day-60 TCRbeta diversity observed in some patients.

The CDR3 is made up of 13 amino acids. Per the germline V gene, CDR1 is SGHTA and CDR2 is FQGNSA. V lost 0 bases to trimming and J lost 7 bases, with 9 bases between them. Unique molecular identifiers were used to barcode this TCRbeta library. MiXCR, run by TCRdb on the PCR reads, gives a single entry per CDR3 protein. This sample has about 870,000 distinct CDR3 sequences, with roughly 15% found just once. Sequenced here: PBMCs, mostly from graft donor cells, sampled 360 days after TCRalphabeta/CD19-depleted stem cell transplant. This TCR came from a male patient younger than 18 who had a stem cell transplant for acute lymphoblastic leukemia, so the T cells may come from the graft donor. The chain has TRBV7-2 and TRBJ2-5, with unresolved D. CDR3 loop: CASSLALPGTQYF. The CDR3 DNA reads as TGTGCCAGCAGCTTAGCCCTTCCGGGGACCCAGTACTTC.